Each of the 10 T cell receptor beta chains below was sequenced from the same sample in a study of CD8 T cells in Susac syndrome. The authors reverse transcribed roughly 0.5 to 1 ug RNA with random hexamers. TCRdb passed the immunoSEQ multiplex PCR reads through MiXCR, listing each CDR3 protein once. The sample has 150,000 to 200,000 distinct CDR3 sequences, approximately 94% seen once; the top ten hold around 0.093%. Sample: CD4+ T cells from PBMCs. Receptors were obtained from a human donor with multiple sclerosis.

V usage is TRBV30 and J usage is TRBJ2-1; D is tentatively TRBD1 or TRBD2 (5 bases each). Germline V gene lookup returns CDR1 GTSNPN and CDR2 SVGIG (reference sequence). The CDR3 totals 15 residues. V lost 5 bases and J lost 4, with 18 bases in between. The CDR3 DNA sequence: TGTGCCTGGGCCCTCGGGACGGGGTCGTACAATGAGCAGTTCTTC. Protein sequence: CAWALGTGSYNEQFF.

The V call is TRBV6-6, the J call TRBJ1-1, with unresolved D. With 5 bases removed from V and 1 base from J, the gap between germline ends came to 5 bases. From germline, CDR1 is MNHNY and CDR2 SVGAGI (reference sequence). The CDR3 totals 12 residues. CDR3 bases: TGTGCCAGCAGTGAGTCGAACACTGAAGCTTTCTTT. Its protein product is CASSESNTEAFF.

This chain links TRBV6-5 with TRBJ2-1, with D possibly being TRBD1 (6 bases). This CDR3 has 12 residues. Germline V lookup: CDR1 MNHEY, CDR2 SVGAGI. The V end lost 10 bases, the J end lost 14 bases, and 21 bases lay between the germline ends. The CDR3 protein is CATFPGTPVEFF. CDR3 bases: TGTGCCACCTTTCCCGGGACACCGGTCGAGTTCTTC.

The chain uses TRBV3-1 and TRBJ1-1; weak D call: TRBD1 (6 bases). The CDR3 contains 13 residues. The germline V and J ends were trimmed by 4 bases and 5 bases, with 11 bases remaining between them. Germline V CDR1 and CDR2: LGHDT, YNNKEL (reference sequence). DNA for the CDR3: TGTGCCAGCAGCCTCAAGGGGGGGACTGAAGCTTTCTTT. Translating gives CASSLKGGTEAFF.

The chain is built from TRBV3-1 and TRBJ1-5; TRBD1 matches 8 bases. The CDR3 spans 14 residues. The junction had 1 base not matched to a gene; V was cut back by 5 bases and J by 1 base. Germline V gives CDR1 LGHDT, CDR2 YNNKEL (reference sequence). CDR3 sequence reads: CASSDRGSNQPQHF. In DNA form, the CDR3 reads TGTGCCAGCAGCGACAGGGGAAGCAATCAGCCCCAGCATTTT.

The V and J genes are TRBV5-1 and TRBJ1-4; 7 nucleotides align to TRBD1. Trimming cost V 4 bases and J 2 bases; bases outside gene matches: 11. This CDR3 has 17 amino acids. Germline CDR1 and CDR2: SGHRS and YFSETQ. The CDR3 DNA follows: TGCGCCAGCAGCCCCGGGCGGGACAGAGCCACTAATGAAAAACTGTTTTTT. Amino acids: CASSPGRDRATNEKLFF.

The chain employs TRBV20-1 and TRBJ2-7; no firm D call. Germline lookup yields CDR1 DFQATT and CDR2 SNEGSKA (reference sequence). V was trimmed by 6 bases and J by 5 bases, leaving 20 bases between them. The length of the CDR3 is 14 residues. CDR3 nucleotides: TGCAGTGCCAATCCCACCCTAGGTAATGACGAGCAGTACTTC. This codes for CSANPTLGNDEQYF.

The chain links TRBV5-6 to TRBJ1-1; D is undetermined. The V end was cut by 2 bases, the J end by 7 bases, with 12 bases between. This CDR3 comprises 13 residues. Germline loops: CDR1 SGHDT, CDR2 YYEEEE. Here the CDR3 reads CASSFRRLHEAFF. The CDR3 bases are TGTGCCAGCAGCTTCCGCAGGCTCCATGAAGCTTTCTTT. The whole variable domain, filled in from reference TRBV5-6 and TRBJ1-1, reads DAGVTQSPTHLIKTRGQQVTLRCSPKSGHDTVSWYQQALGQGPQFIFQYYEEEERQRGNFPDRFSGHQFPNYSSELNVNALLLGDSALYLCASSFRRLHEAFFGQGTRLTVV.

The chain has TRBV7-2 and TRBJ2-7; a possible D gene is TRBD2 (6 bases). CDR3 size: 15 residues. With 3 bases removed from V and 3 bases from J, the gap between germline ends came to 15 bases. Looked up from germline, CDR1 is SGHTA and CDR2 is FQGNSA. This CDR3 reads CASSLPRDWDYEQYF. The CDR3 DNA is TGTGCCAGCAGCTTGCCACGGGACTGGGACTACGAGCAGTACTTC. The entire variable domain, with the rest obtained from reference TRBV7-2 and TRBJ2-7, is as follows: GAGVSQSPSNKVTEKGKDVELRCDPISGHTALYWYRQSLGQGLEFLIYFQGNSAPDKSGLPSDRFSAERTGGSVSTLTIQRTQQEDSAVYLCASSLPRDWDYEQYFGPGTRLTVT.

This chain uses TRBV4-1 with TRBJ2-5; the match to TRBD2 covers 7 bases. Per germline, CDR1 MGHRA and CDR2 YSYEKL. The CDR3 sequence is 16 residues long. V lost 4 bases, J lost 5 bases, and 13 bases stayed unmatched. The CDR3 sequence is CASSPVAKREAETQYF. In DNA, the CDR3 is TGCGCCAGCAGCCCGGTGGCTAAGCGGGAAGCGGAGACCCAGTACTTC.